The sequence of this TCR beta chain was determined in a study of T cells in Graves' hyperthyroidism and ophthalmopathy. Uncontrolled infection, other autoimmune disease, pregnancy or lactation led to exclusion. CDR3 length: 13 amino acids. The V end lost 7 bases, the J end lost 8 bases, and 14 bases lay between the germline ends. Germline V CDR1 and CDR2: SNHLY, FYNNEI. RNA transcripts were the template for amplifying TCR beta CDR3 regions. Primed by the HTBI set, a first-round RT-PCR was run on the TCR CDR3. Each CDR3 protein is one row after TCRdb ran MiXCR on the multiplex PCR reads. The repertoire includes under 750,000 distinct CDR3 sequences, approximately 18% of them detected once, and over 15% sits in the top ten. At least ten counts were recorded for this clonotype.

The V gene is TRBV2, the J gene TRBJ1-4; a weak D match, TRBD1 (5 bases). The sequencing input was blood. This clonotype was obtained from a woman between 50 and 59 years old with Graves' hyperthyroidism that later progressed to Graves' ophthalmopathy. The CDR3 region is CASKGALWEKLFF. DNA for the CDR3: TGTGCCAGCAAAGGGGCCCTTTGGGAAAAACTGTTTTTT.